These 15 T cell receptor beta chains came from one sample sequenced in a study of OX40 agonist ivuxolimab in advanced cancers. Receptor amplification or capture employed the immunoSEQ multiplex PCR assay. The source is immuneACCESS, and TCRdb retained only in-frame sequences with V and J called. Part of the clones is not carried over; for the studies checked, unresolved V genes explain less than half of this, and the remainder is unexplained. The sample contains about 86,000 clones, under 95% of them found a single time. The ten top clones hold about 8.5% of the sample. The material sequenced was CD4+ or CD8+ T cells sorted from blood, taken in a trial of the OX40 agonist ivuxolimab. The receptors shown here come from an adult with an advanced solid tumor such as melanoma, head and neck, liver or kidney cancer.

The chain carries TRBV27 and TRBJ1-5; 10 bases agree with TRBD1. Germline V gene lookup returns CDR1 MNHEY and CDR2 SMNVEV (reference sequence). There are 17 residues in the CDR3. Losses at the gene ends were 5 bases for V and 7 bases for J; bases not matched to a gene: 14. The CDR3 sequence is CASSTSRGTGVVQPQHF. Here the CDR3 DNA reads TGTGCCAGCAGTACCTCTCGCGGGACAGGGGTTGTGCAGCCCCAGCATTTT.

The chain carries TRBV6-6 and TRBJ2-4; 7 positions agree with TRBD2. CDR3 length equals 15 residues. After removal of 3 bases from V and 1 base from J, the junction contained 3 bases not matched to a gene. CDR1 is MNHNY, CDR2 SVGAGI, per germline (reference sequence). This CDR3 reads CASSYLGGAKNIQYF. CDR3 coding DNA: TGTGCCAGCAGTTATCTGGGGGGGGCCAAAAACATTCAGTACTTC.

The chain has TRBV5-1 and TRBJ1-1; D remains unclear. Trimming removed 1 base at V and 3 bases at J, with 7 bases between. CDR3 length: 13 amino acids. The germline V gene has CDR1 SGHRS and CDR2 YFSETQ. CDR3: CASSLTTDTEAFF. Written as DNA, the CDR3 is TGCGCCAGCAGCTTGACAACCGACACTGAAGCTTTCTTT.

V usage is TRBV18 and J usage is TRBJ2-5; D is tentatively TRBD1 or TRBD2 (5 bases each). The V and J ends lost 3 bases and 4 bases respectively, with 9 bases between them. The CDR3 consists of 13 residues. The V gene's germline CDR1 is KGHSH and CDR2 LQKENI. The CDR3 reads CASSPGTGETQYF. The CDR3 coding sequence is TGTGCCAGCTCACCTGGGACCGGAGAGACCCAGTACTTC.

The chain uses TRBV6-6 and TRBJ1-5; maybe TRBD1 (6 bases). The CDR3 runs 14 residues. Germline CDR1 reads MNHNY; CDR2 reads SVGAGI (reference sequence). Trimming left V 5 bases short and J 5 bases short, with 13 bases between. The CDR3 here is CASSRRGPDQPQHF. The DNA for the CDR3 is TGTGCCAGCAGTCGTCGGGGGCCGGATCAGCCCCAGCATTTT.

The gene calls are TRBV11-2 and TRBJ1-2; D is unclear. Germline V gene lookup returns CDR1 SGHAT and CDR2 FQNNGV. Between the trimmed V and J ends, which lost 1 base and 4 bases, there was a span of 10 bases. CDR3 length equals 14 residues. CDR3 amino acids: CASSLVGSGYGYTF. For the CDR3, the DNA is TGTGCCAGCAGCTTAGTAGGGTCTGGCTATGGCTACACCTTC. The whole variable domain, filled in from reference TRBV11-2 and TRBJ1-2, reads EAGVAQSPRYKIIEKRQSVAFWCNPISGHATLYWYQQILGQGPKLLIQFQNNGVVDDSQLPKDRFSAERLKGVDSTLKIQPAKLEDSAVYLCASSLVGSGYGYTFGSGTRLTVV.

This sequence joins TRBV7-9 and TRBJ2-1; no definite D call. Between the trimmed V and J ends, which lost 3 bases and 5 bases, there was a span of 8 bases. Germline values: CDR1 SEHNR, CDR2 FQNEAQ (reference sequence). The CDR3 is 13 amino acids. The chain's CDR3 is CASSFPVDNEQFF. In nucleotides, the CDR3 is TGTGCCAGCAGCTTCCCCGTTGACAATGAGCAGTTCTTC. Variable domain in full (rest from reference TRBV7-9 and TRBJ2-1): DTGVSQNPRHKITKRGQNVTFRCDPISEHNRLYWYRQTLGQGPEFLTYFQNEAQLEKSRLLSDRFSAERPKGSFSTLEIQRTEQGDSAMYLCASSFPVDNEQFFGPGTRLTVL.

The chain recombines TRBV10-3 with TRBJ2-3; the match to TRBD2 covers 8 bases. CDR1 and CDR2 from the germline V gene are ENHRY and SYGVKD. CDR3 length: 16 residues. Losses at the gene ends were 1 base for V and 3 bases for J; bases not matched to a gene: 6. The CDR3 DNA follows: TGTGCCATCAGTGAGTTGGCGGGAGGATCGACAGATACGCAGTATTTT. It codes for CAISELAGGSTDTQYF.

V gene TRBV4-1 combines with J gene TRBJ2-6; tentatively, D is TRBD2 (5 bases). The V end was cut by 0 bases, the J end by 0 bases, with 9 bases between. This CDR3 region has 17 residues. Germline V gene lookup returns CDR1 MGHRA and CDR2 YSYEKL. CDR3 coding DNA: TGCGCCAGCAGCCAAGAACCGGGGTTCTCTGGGGCCAACGTCCTGACTTTC. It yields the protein CASSQEPGFSGANVLTF.

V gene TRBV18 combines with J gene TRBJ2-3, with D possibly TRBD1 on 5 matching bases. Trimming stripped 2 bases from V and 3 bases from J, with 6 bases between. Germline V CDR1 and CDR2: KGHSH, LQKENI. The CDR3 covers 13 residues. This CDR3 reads CASSPSGTDTQYF. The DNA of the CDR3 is TGTGCCAGCTCACCATCAGGGACAGATACGCAGTATTTT.

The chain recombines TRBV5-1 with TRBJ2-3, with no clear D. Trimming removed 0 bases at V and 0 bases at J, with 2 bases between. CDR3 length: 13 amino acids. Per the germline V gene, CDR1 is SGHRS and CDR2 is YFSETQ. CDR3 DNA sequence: TGCGCCAGCAGCTTGGCTAGCACAGATACGCAGTATTTT. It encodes CASSLASTDTQYF.

The CDR3 spells CASSFQPGPTGELFF. The CDR3 DNA reads as TGTGCCAGCAGCTTTCAGCCGGGCCCTACCGGGGAGCTGTTTTTT. The chain has TRBV7-8 and TRBJ2-2; no clear D gene. Germline CDR1 and CDR2: SGHVS and FQNEAQ. This CDR3 contains 15 residues. With 3 bases removed from V and 5 bases from J, the gap between germline ends came to 13 bases. Based on the CDR3 plus reference TRBV7-8 and TRBJ2-2, the full variable domain is GAGVSQSPRYKVAKRGQDVALRCDPISGHVSLFWYQQALGQGPEFLTYFQNEAQLDKSGLPSDRFFAERPEGSVSTLKIQRTQQEDSAVYLCASSFQPGPTGELFFGEGSRLTVL.

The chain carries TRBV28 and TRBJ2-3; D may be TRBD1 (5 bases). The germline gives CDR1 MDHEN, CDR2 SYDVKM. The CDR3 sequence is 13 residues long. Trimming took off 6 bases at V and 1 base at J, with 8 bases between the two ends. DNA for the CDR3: TGTGCCAGCAGGCCGACAGGCACAGATACGCAGTATTTT. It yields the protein CASRPTGTDTQYF. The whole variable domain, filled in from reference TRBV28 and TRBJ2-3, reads DVKVTQSSRYLVKRTGEKVFLECVQDMDHENMFWYRQDPGLGLRLIYFSYDVKMKEKGDIPEGYSVSREKKERFSLILESASTNQTSMYLCASRPTGTDTQYFGPGTRLTVL.

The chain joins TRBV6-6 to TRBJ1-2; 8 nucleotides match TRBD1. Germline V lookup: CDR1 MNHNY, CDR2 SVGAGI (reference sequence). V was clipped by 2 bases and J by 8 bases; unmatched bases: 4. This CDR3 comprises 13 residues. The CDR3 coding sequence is TGTGCCAGCAGTTACCTGGACAGGGAAGGCTACACCTTC. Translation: CASSYLDREGYTF.

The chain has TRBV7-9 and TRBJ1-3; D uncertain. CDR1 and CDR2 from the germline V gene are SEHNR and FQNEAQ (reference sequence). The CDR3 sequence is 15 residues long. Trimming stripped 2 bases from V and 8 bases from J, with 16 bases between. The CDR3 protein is CASSLRHTWKYTIYF. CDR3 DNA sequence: TGTGCCAGCAGCTTAAGGCACACTTGGAAATACACCATATATTTT.